This T cell receptor (beta chain) is drawn from a study of CD8+ T cells in alopecia areata. The CDR3 runs 13 residues. The germline gives CDR1 SQVTM, CDR2 ANQGSEA. V was shortened by 3 bases and J by 4 bases, with 12 bases between the two germline ends. Extracted from the samples, RNA was reverse transcribed into cDNA to serve as the sequencing template. Generated by immunoSEQ multiplex PCR, the TCRdb table keeps only in-frame clones and is missing some. Of 150,000 to 200,000 clones in the sample, 50% to 60% were seen once. The receptor was derived from a human donor in good health. The sequencing input was CD4+ T cells sorted from blood. V is TRBV29-1 and J is TRBJ1-2; D gene ambiguous. The DNA for the CDR3 is TGCAGCGTTGACCCCGACGGCTTCTATGGCTACACCTTC. It is translated as CSVDPDGFYGYTF.